This T cell receptor beta chain stems from a study of T cells in Graves' hyperthyroidism and ophthalmopathy. Study findings and constraints: In blood, most of the thyroid clonotypes expanded above 0.001 were also present.

This clonotype was detected ten times or more. What it binds is unknown. RNA transcripts gave rise to amplified TCR beta CDR3 regions. Carried out on the TCR CDR3, a first-round RT-PCR used the HTBI primer set. In TCRdb, the multiplex PCR reads were re-called with MiXCR into one record per CDR3 protein. Of 350,000 to 400,000 distinct CDR3 sequences listed, just under 15% were seen once; the top ten hold roughly 33%. The V end was cut by 4 bases, the J end by 10 bases, with 14 bases between. This CDR3 contains 13 residues. Germline lookup yields CDR1 MNHEY and CDR2 SMNVEV (reference sequence). Not enrolled were patients with uncontrolled infection, other autoimmune disease, pregnancy or lactation.

Material for sequencing was blood. The receptor was isolated from a young woman with Graves' hyperthyroidism. This chain uses TRBV27 with TRBJ2-1; D might be TRBD2 (5 bases). CDR3 coding DNA: TGTGCCAGCAGTTCGGACTCCCGAGGGGAGCAGTTCTTC. This codes for CASSSDSRGEQFF.